This TCR beta chain was sequenced during a study of blood T cell repertoires in COVID-19. At the level of the study: Whether acute or convalescent, the COVID-19 samples came from the United States, Italy and Spain. PBMCs, B-cell-depleted T cells, or T cells provided the cDNA or gDNA that made up the material.

Original methodology: Amplification from reference gene primers served as the basis for estimated nucleated cell counts. Sequencing used immunoSEQ multiplex PCR; TCRdb keeps in-frame clones, though not all of them. That table gives V, J and clone size, and the DNA gave D and trimming. This table holds 250,000 to 350,000 clones, approximately 86% found once. CDR1 is SGDLS and CDR2 is YYNGEE in the germline V gene. This CDR3 contains 15 residues. J was trimmed by 0 bases and V by 4 bases; bases with no gene match: 5. The sequence derives from a man aged 18 to 30 with active or convalescent COVID-19. This chain uses TRBV9 with TRBJ2-3; 7 bases line up with TRBD2. The material sequenced was peripheral blood. The CDR3 region is CASSPWGGSTDTQYF. DNA of the CDR3: TGTGCCAGCAGCCCCTGGGGGGGAAGCACAGATACGCAGTATTTT.